Listed below are T cell receptor beta chains from one sample, sequenced in a study of T cell repertoires in cytomegalovirus infection. Their cognate antigens are unknown. TCRdb reanalysed the reads using MiXCR and keeps one entry per CDR3 protein. The sample carries 250,000 to 300,000 distinct CDR3 sequences, 20% to 25% recorded once. The sequencing here drew on cultured PBMCs, taken from culture after CMV antigen stimulation. All receptors come from a human donor in good health (CMV status not recorded). Some clones in this sample may be carry-over from other donors' samples. Both conserved end residues are part of each CDR3. Each record gives: D gene, J gene, clone size, V gene, CDR3 length, CDR3 DNA, CDR3 protein. A D gene is named only where the DNA matches it firmly. Only part of the rows carry a size: once, few, many, or a class if the clone is expanded.

D gene: NA; J gene: TRBJ1-2; clone size: NA; V gene: TRBV7-8; CDR3 length: 15; CDR3 DNA: TGTGCCAGCAGCTTAGCGGGGACATCATCCTATGGCTGCACCTTC; CDR3 protein: CASSLAGTSSYGCTF
D gene: NA; J gene: TRBJ1-6; clone size: few; V gene: TRBV19; CDR3 length: 14; CDR3 DNA: TGTGCCAGTAGACGACCCGGGGACGGTTCACCCCTCCACTTT; CDR3 protein: CASRRPGDGSPLHF
D gene: NA; J gene: TRBJ1-1; clone size: many; V gene: TRBV12-3/TRBV12-4; CDR3 length: 18; CDR3 DNA: TGTGCCAGCACCGAGACACCGGGCGGTCCCCCACTGAACACTGAAGCTTTCTTT; CDR3 protein: CASTETPGGPPLNTEAFF
D gene: NA; J gene: TRBJ1-5; clone size: few; V gene: TRBV25-1; CDR3 length: 14; CDR3 DNA: TGTGCCAGCAGTGACGGTTATAGCAATCAGCCCCAGCATTTT; CDR3 protein: CASSDGYSNQPQHF
D gene: TRBD1; J gene: TRBJ2-2; clone size: NA; V gene: TRBV4-1; CDR3 length: 14; CDR3 DNA: TGCGCCAGCAGCTTACAGGGGGCGGGCGGGGAGCTGTTTTTT; CDR3 protein: CASSLQGAGGELFF
D gene: NA; J gene: TRBJ1-1; clone size: few; V gene: TRBV20-1; CDR3 length: 16; CDR3 DNA: TGCAGTGCTCACCCGGACAGCCCGATAACAAACACTGAAGCTTTCTTT; CDR3 protein: CSAHPDSPITNTEAFF
D gene: NA; J gene: TRBJ1-5; clone size: NA; V gene: TRBV6-1; CDR3 length: 15; CDR3 DNA: TGTGCCAGCAGTGAAGCATGGGCAGGCAATCAGCACCAGCATTTT; CDR3 protein: CASSEAWAGNQHQHF
D gene: TRBD1; J gene: TRBJ1-1; clone size: few; V gene: TRBV7-9; CDR3 length: 17; CDR3 DNA: TGTGCCAGCAGCTCCCGGGGGACAGGGGGCGGTGGCACTGAAGCTTTCTTT; CDR3 protein: CASSSRGTGGGGTEAFF
D gene: TRBD1; J gene: TRBJ1-2; clone size: NA; V gene: TRBV6-2/TRBV6-3; CDR3 length: 12; CDR3 DNA: TGTGCCAGCATCAACCCTGGACAGGGACACACCTTC; CDR3 protein: CASINPGQGHTF
D gene: TRBD1; J gene: TRBJ1-1; clone size: few; V gene: TRBV12-3/TRBV12-4; CDR3 length: 12; CDR3 DNA: TGTGCCAGCGGGACAGGCGCAAGGCAAGCTTTCTTT; CDR3 protein: CASGTGARQAFF
D gene: NA; J gene: TRBJ2-1; clone size: NA; V gene: TRBV6-2/TRBV6-3; CDR3 length: 14; CDR3 DNA: TGTGCCAGCAGTCCGGCTACCTTCCACAATGAGCAGTTCTTC; CDR3 protein: CASSPATFHNEQFF
D gene: NA; J gene: TRBJ1-3; clone size: NA; V gene: TRBV6-5; CDR3 length: 14; CDR3 DNA: TGTGCCAGCAGCGACAGAGGCCCGATCGGCACCATATATTTT; CDR3 protein: CASSDRGPIGTIYF
D gene: TRBD2; J gene: TRBJ2-1; clone size: NA; V gene: TRBV27; CDR3 length: 14; CDR3 DNA: TGTGCCAGCAGTTCGCCGGGACTAGCTTCTGAGCAGTTCTTC; CDR3 protein: CASSSPGLASEQFF
D gene: NA; J gene: TRBJ2-5; clone size: many; V gene: TRBV7-2; CDR3 length: 14; CDR3 DNA: TGTGCCAGCAGCTTAAGGGTTCTTCAAGAGACCCAGTACTTC; CDR3 protein: CASSLRVLQETQYF
D gene: TRBD1; J gene: TRBJ1-2; clone size: few; V gene: TRBV11-3; CDR3 length: 14; CDR3 DNA: TGTGCCAGCAGCTACGGGGACAGGGTCGGTGGCTACACCTTC; CDR3 protein: CASSYGDRVGGYTF
D gene: NA; J gene: TRBJ1-3; clone size: few; V gene: TRBV19; CDR3 length: 16; CDR3 DNA: TGTGCCAGTAGTATAAGTACATCGAACTCTGGAAACACCATATATTTT; CDR3 protein: CASSISTSNSGNTIYF
D gene: NA; J gene: TRBJ1-1; clone size: many; V gene: TRBV7-6; CDR3 length: 16; CDR3 DNA: TGTGCCAGCAGCTCTCCAAGGGGGGAAACGAACACTGAAGCTTTCTTT; CDR3 protein: CASSSPRGETNTEAFF
D gene: TRBD2; J gene: TRBJ2-1; clone size: many; V gene: TRBV7-6; CDR3 length: 14; CDR3 DNA: TGTGCCAGCAGCGTCGGGGGGTCCTACAATGAGCAGTTCTTC; CDR3 protein: CASSVGGSYNEQFF
D gene: TRBD1; J gene: TRBJ2-2; clone size: NA; V gene: TRBV6-2/TRBV6-3; CDR3 length: 17; CDR3 DNA: TGTGCCAGCAGTTATTCCTCCGGGACAGGGTCCACCGGGGAGCTGTTTTTT; CDR3 protein: CASSYSSGTGSTGELFF
D gene: TRBD1; J gene: TRBJ2-5; clone size: few; V gene: TRBV20-1; CDR3 length: 14; CDR3 DNA: TGCAGTGCTACAGGGGGCAGTGGGGTAGGGACCCAGTACTTC; CDR3 protein: CSATGGSGVGTQYF
D gene: TRBD1; J gene: TRBJ1-5; clone size: many; V gene: TRBV7-2; CDR3 length: 17; CDR3 DNA: TGTGCCAGCAGCTCCCGCGAGAGGTCAGGGGGATATGCGCCCCAGCATTTT; CDR3 protein: CASSSRERSGGYAPQHF
D gene: NA; J gene: TRBJ2-3; clone size: NA; V gene: TRBV11-2; CDR3 length: 15; CDR3 DNA: TGTGCCAGCAGCGCCTGGGGGGATCCCACAGATACGCAGTATTTT; CDR3 protein: CASSAWGDPTDTQYF
D gene: TRBD2; J gene: TRBJ2-2; clone size: many; V gene: TRBV7-2; CDR3 length: 16; CDR3 DNA: TGTGCCAGCAGCTTAAGACAGCGGGAGTACACCGGGGAGCTGTTTTTT; CDR3 protein: CASSLRQREYTGELFF
D gene: NA; J gene: TRBJ1-2; clone size: NA; V gene: TRBV7-9; CDR3 length: 16; CDR3 DNA: TGTGCCAGCAGCCCATTCGGGACTGATTTAAACTATGGCTACACCTTC; CDR3 protein: CASSPFGTDLNYGYTF
D gene: TRBD2; J gene: TRBJ2-5; clone size: NA; V gene: TRBV4-3; CDR3 length: 16; CDR3 DNA: TGCGCCAGCAGCCCTACCCCTCTAGCGGGGGAGGAGACCCAGTACTTC; CDR3 protein: CASSPTPLAGEETQYF
D gene: NA; J gene: TRBJ1-1; clone size: NA; V gene: TRBV2; CDR3 length: 14; CDR3 DNA: TGTGCCAGCACCCCGACATCTATGAACACTGAAGCTTTCTTT; CDR3 protein: CASTPTSMNTEAFF
D gene: TRBD2; J gene: TRBJ2-5; clone size: NA; V gene: TRBV4-3; CDR3 length: 15; CDR3 DNA: TGCGCCAGCAGCCAAGATGGGGGGGATCAAGAGACCCAGTACTTC; CDR3 protein: CASSQDGGDQETQYF
D gene: NA; J gene: TRBJ1-1; clone size: NA; V gene: TRBV15; CDR3 length: 15; CDR3 DNA: TGTGCCACCAGCAGAGATGTCGTGGGGCGCGCTGAAGCTTTCTTT; CDR3 protein: CATSRDVVGRAEAFF
D gene: NA; J gene: TRBJ1-1; clone size: NA; V gene: TRBV29-1; CDR3 length: 13; CDR3 DNA: TGCAGCGTTGCCCGGGGTATGAACACTGAAGCTTTCTTT; CDR3 protein: CSVARGMNTEAFF
D gene: TRBD1; J gene: TRBJ2-1; clone size: NA; V gene: TRBV12-3/TRBV12-4; CDR3 length: 15; CDR3 DNA: TGTGCCAGCAGTGACGCCGGGACAGGGTTAAATGAGCAGTTCTTC; CDR3 protein: CASSDAGTGLNEQFF
D gene: TRBD2; J gene: TRBJ2-7; clone size: NA; V gene: TRBV10-3; CDR3 length: 13; CDR3 DNA: TGTGCCATGAGGACTAGCGGGAGAGGGGAGCAGTACTTC; CDR3 protein: CAMRTSGRGEQYF
D gene: NA; J gene: TRBJ2-5; clone size: few; V gene: TRBV6-5; CDR3 length: 16; CDR3 DNA: TGTGCCAGCAGTTCCCCAAGGGACCATTCAAGGGGGACCCAGTACTTC; CDR3 protein: CASSSPRDHSRGTQYF